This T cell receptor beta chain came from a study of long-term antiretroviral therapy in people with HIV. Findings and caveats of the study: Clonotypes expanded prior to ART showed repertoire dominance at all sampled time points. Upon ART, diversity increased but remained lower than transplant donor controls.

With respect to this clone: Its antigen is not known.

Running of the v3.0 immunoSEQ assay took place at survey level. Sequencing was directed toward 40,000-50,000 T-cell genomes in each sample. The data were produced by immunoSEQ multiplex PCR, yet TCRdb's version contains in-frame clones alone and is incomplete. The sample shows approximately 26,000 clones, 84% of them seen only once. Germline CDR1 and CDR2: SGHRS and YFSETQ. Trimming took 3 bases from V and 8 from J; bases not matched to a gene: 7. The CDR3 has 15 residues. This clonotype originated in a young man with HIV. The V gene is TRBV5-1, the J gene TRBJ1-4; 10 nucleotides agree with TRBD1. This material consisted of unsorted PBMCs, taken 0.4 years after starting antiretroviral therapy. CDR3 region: CASSSDRGPGEKLFF. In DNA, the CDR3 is TGCGCCAGCAGCTCAGACAGGGGGCCCGGGGAAAAACTGTTTTTT.